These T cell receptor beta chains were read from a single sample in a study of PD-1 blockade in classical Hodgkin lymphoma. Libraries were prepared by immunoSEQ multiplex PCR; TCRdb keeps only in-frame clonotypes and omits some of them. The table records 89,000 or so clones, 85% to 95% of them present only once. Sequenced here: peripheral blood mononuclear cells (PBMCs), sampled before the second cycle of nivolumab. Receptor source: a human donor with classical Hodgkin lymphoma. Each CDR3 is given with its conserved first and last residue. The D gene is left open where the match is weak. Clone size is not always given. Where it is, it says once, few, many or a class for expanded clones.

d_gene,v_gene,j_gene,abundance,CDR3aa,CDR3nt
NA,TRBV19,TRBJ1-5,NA,CASSIRTDRNQPQHF,TGTGCCAGTAGTATAAGAACGGACAGAAATCAGCCCCAGCATTTT
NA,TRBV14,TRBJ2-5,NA,CASSPEGIAEPNQETQYF,TGTGCCAGCAGCCCAGAGGGGATAGCGGAGCCCAACCAAGAGACCCAGTACTTC
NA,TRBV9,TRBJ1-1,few,CASSVAQSTEAFF,TGTGCCAGCAGCGTAGCACAGAGCACTGAAGCTTTCTTT
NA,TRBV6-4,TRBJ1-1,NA,CASSSESNTEAFF,TGTGCCAGCAGCTCGGAATCGAACACTGAAGCTTTCTTT
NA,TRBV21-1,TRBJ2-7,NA,CASSKGTRNEQYF,TGTGCCAGCAGCAAAGGCACCAGGAACGAGCAGTACTTC
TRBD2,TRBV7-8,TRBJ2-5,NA,CASSSGPGLAGVIRRETQYF,TGTGCCAGCAGCTCTGGACCGGGACTAGCGGGAGTAATTAGGAGGGAGACCCAGTACTTC
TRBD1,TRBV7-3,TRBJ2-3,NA,CASGFGTGSGGTQYF,TGTGCCAGCGGTTTCGGGACAGGTTCTGGCGGTACGCAGTATTTT
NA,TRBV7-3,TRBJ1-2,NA,CASSFHTAPFHYGYTF,TGTGCCAGCAGCTTTCACACTGCCCCTTTTCACTATGGCTACACCTTC
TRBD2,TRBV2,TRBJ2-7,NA,CASPPSGSSYEQYF,TGTGCCAGCCCGCCTAGCGGGAGCTCCTACGAGCAGTACTTC
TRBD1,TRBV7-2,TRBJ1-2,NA,CASSSGGGYGYTF,TGTGCCAGCAGCTCAGGGGGCGGCTATGGCTACACCTTC
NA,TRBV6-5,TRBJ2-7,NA,CASSYSKPYEQYF,TGTGCCAGCAGTTATAGTAAGCCCTACGAGCAGTACTTC
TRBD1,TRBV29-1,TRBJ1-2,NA,CSALGRGRGGYTF,TGCAGCGCCCTAGGGAGGGGGCGCGGTGGCTACACCTTC
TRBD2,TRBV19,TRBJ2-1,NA,CASSTRGLARGNEQFF,TGTGCCAGTAGTACCCGGGGACTAGCGAGGGGGAATGAGCAGTTCTTC
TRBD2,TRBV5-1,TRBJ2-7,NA,CASSLAAGVEGEQYF,TGCGCCAGCAGCTTGGCAGCGGGGGTAGAGGGCGAGCAGTACTTC
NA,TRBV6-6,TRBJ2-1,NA,CAGGGGAVYNEQFF,TGTGCCGGAGGAGGGGGCGCGGTTTACAATGAGCAGTTCTTC
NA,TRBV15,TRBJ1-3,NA,CATSRDRANSGNTIYF,TGTGCCACCAGCAGAGACAGAGCTAACTCTGGAAACACCATATATTTT
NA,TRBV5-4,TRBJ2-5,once,CASSSYTEQETQYF,TGTGCCAGCAGCTCCTATACGGAACAAGAGACCCAGTACTTC
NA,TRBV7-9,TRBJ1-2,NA,CASSSREGYTF,TGTGCCAGCAGCTCACGGGAGGGCTACACCTTC
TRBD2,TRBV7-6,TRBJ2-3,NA,CASSLLAGLVTDTQYF,TGTGCCAGCAGCCTACTAGCGGGCCTAGTGACAGATACGCAGTATTTT
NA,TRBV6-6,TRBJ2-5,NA,CASSYSISPGGFQYF,TGTGCCAGCAGTTACTCGATAAGTCCCGGTGGTTTCCAGTACTTC
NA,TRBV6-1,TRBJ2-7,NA,CASSATIPTGVGSDEQYF,TGTGCCAGCAGTGCCACAATCCCAACCGGTGTTGGGAGCGACGAGCAGTACTTC
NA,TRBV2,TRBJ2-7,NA,CASSGTEVSYEQYF,TGTGCCAGCAGTGGGACTGAAGTCTCCTACGAGCAGTACTTC
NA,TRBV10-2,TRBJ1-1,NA,CASTRYQGNTEAFF,TGCGCCAGCACAAGATATCAGGGGAACACTGAAGCTTTCTTT
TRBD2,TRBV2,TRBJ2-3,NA,CASSVERERGTDTQYF,TGTGCCAGCAGTGTTGAGCGGGAGAGGGGCACAGATACGCAGTATTTT
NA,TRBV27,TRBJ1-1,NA,CASSPSQGRAFF,TGTGCCAGCAGTCCCTCACAGGGAAGAGCTTTCTTT
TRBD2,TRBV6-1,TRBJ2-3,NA,CASSGMGGSDTQYF,TGTGCCAGCAGTGGCATGGGCGGGAGTGATACGCAGTATTTT
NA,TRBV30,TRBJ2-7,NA,CAWSVGVSYEQYF,TGTGCCTGGAGTGTCGGAGTCTCCTACGAGCAGTACTTC
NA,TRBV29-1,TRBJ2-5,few,CSVETTVQETQYF,TGCAGCGTTGAAACGACAGTACAAGAGACCCAGTACTTC
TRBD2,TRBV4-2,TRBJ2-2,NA,CASSQDWTSGSINTGELFF,TGTGCCAGCAGCCAAGACTGGACTAGCGGGAGCATAAACACCGGGGAGCTGTTTTTT
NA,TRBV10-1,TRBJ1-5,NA,CASRSPKEDGFNQPQHF,TGCGCCAGCCGATCACCAAAAGAGGACGGCTTCAATCAGCCCCAGCATTTT
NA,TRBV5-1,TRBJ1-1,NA,CASSLDRPPNTEAFF,TGCGCCAGCAGCTTAGACAGGCCTCCGAACACTGAAGCTTTCTTT
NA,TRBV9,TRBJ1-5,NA,CASSVGQGYGQPQHF,TGTGCCAGCAGCGTAGGGCAGGGGTACGGTCAGCCCCAGCATTTT
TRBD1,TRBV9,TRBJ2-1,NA,CASSVDPHRGQNEQFF,TGTGCCAGCAGCGTAGACCCCCACAGGGGGCAGAATGAGCAGTTCTTC
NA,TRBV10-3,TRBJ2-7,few,CAISGDYEQYF,TGTGCCATCAGTGGTGACTACGAGCAGTACTTC
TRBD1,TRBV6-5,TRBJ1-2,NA,CASSTDRVEYGYTF,TGTGCCAGCAGTACAGACAGGGTTGAATATGGCTACACCTTC
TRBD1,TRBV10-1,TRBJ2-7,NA,CASSGSGTGYYEQYF,TGCGCCAGCAGCGGGAGCGGGACAGGGTACTACGAGCAGTACTTC
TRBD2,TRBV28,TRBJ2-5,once,CASSLYLGTSGRGQETQYF,TGTGCCAGCAGTTTGTACTTAGGGACTAGCGGGAGGGGTCAAGAGACCCAGTACTTC
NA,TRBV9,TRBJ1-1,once,CASSVAPGGRMNTEAFF,TGTGCCAGCAGCGTAGCTCCGGGGGGACGGATGAACACTGAAGCTTTCTTT
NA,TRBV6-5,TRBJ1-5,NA,CASKPRDNWEPQHF,TGTGCCAGCAAGCCCCGGGACAACTGGGAGCCCCAGCATTTT
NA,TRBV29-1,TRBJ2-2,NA,CSVGGARRAGELFF,TGCAGCGTTGGTGGGGCTAGGAGAGCCGGGGAGCTGTTTTTT
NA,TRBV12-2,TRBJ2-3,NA,CASRSTGPEDTQYF,TGTGCAAGTCGCTCGACAGGGCCCGAAGATACGCAGTATTTT
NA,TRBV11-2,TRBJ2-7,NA,CASSSNPEQYF,TGTGCCAGCAGCTCAAACCCCGAGCAGTACTTC
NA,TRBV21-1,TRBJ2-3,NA,CASRSRATRVDTQYF,TGTGCCAGCCGAAGCAGGGCCACGAGGGTCGATACGCAGTATTTT
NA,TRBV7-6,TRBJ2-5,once,CASSPLGETQYF,TGTGCCAGCAGCCCGCTAGGAGAGACCCAGTACTTC
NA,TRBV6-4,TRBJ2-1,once,CASSDGQYNEQFF,TGTGCCAGCAGTGACGGACAGTACAATGAGCAGTTCTTC
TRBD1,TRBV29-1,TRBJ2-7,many,CSGGQGAYEQYF,TGCAGCGGGGGACAGGGGGCTTACGAGCAGTACTTC
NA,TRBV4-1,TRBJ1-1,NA,CASSQDTPFGIGFLNTEAFF,TGCGCCAGCAGCCAAGATACTCCCTTCGGGATCGGATTCCTGAACACTGAAGCTTTCTTT
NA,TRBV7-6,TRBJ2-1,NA,CASSLGLGSYNEQFF,TGTGCCAGCAGTCTGGGGCTGGGCTCCTACAATGAGCAGTTCTTC
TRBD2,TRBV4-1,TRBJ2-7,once,CASSQKRESHEQYF,TGCGCCAGCAGCCAAAAGCGGGAGTCCCACGAGCAGTACTTC
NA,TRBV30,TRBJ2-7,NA,CAWSLGALGGGTYEQYF,TGTGCCTGGAGTTTAGGGGCCTTAGGTGGGGGGACCTACGAGCAGTACTTC
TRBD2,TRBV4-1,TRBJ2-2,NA,CASSQVPGRDTGELFF,TGCGCCAGCAGCCAAGTCCCCGGGAGGGACACCGGGGAGCTGTTTTTT
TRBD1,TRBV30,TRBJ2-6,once,CAWSVIWDSSGANVLTF,TGTGCCTGGAGTGTAATCTGGGACAGCTCTGGGGCCAACGTCCTGACTTTC
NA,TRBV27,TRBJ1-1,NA,CASSLGEDTEAFF,TGTGCCAGCAGTTTAGGTGAGGACACTGAAGCTTTCTTT
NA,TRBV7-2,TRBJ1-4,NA,CASSLSFGGVGKLFF,TGTGCCAGCAGCTTATCTTTCGGGGGGGTTGGAAAACTGTTTTTT
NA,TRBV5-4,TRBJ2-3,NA,CASSFGSGPDTQYF,TGTGCCAGCAGCTTCGGGTCGGGCCCAGATACGCAGTATTTT
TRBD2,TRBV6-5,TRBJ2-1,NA,CASSSYSGSIKNEQFF,TGTGCCAGCAGTTCCTATAGCGGGTCAATAAAAAATGAGCAGTTCTTC
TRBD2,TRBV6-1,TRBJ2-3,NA,CASKGLAGFGDTQYF,TGTGCCAGCAAGGGACTAGCGGGGTTTGGAGATACGCAGTATTTT
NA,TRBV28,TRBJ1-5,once,CASSLTVNQPQHF,TGTGCCAGCAGTTTAACCGTCAATCAGCCCCAGCATTTT
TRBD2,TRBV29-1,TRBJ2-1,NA,CSVEGASGSYNEQFF,TGCAGCGTTGAAGGGGCTAGCGGATCCTACAATGAGCAGTTCTTC